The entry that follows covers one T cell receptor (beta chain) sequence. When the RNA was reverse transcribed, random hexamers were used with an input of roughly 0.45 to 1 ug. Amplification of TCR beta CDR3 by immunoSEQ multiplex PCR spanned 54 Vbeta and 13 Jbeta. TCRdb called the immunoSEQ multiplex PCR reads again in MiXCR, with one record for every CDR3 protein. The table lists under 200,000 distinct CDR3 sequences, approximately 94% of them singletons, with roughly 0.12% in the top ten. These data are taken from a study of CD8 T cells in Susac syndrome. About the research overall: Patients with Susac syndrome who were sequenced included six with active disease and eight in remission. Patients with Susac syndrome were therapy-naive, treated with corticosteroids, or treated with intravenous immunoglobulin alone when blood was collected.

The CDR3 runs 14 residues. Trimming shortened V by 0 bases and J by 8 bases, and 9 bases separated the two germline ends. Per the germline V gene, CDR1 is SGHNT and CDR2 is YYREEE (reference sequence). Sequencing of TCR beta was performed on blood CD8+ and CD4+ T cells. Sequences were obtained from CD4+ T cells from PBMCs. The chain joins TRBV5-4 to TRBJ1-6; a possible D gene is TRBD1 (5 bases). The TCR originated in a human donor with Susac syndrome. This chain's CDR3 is CASSLGAGHSPLHF. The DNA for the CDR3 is TGTGCCAGCAGCTTGGGGGCAGGGCATTCACCCCTCCACTTT.